One T cell receptor (beta chain) is described in this entry. Its antigen is not identified. The sample belongs to a study of vaccination effects on CD4 cells after COVID-19. Study-wide background: Vaccination of participants consisted of two doses of either the BNT162b2 or mRNA-1273 vaccine.

Trimming left V 0 bases short and J 3 bases short, with 9 bases between. Germline CDR1 reads SGDLS; CDR2 reads YYNGEE. CDR3 length equals 15 residues. Repertoires were generated with immunoSEQ multiplex PCR, while TCRdb's copy carries only in-frame clones and drops some. The sample lists tens of thousands of clones; around 69% were seen once. Sequencing in the ViraFEST assay came after antigen-specific CD4+ T cells had been expanded with viral peptide pools, which were used to stimulate PBMC. Investigators separated out CD4+ T cells once around 10 days of culture had passed. People in the vaccine group had not been infected with SARS-CoV-2 before, and their nucleocapsid antibodies were negative. After over 1.5 million PBMC were placed in each well, they were cultured with approximately 10 IU/ml IL-2 and approximately 10 ug/ml peptides. Days 3 and 7 were when half the medium was replaced with IL-2 medium.

The chain couples TRBV9 to TRBJ2-2, with TRBD1 as a possible D gene (5 bases). This sequence originates from a human donor who received a COVID-19 vaccine. The sequenced sample was CD4+ T cells from PBMCs cultured with HCoV-NL63 spike peptides, obtained before COVID-19 vaccination. As DNA, the CDR3 is TGTGCCAGCAGCGTAGGAGCAGGGTACACCGGGGAGCTGTTTTTT. As protein: CASSVGAGYTGELFF. Looking up the rest from reference TRBV9 and TRBJ2-2 gives the full variable domain: DSGVTQTPKHLITATGQRVTLRCSPRSGDLSVYWYQQSLDQGLQFLIQYYNGEERAKGNILERFSAQQFPDLHSELNLSSLELGDSALYFCASSVGAGYTGELFFGEGSRLTVL.